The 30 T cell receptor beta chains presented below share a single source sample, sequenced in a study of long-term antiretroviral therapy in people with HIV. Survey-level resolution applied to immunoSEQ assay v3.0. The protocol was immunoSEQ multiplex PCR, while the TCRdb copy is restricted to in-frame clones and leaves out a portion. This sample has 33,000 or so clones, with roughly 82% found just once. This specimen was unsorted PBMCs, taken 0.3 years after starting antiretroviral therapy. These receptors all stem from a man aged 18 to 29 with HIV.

CDR3 region: CASSLRGRGPQETQYF. The CDR3 DNA is TGTGCCAGCAGCCTGAGGGGGCGGGGGCCTCAAGAGACCCAGTACTTC. The V call is TRBV5-4, the J call TRBJ2-5; D assignment may be TRBD1 or TRBD2 (7 bases each). Germline CDR1 and CDR2: SGHNT and YYREEE (reference sequence). V dropped 4 bases and J dropped 2 bases, with 18 bases sitting between them. The CDR3 is 16 amino acids. The entire variable domain, with the rest obtained from reference TRBV5-4 and TRBJ2-5, is as follows: ETGVTQSPTHLIKTRGQQVTLRCSSQSGHNTVSWYQQALGQGPQFIFQYYREEENGRGNFPPRFSGLQFPNYSSELNVNALELDDSALYLCASSLRGRGPQETQYFGPGTRLLVL.

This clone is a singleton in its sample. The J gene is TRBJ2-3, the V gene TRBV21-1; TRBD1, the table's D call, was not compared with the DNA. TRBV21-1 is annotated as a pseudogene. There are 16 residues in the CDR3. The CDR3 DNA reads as TGTGCCAGCAGCAAACGGGAGGACAGGGACGCAGATACGCAGTATTTT. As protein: CASSKREDRDADTQYF.

This CDR3 reads CASSQGPPGTVNYGYTF. The CDR3 bases are TGCGCCAGCAGCCAAGGCCCTCCCGGGACGGTTAACTATGGCTACACCTTC. This chain uses TRBV4-1 with TRBJ1-2; D perhaps matches TRBD1 (5 bases). CDR1 MGHRA and CDR2 YSYEKL come from the germline V gene. The CDR3 length is 17 residues. V was clipped by 1 base and J by 1 base, with 16 bases between them.

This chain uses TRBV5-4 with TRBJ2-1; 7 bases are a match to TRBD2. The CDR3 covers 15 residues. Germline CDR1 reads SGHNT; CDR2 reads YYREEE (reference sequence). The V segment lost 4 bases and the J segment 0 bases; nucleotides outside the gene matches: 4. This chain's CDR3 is CASSPGGSSYNEQFF. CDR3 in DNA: TGTGCCAGCAGCCCAGGCGGGAGCTCCTACAATGAGCAGTTCTTC.

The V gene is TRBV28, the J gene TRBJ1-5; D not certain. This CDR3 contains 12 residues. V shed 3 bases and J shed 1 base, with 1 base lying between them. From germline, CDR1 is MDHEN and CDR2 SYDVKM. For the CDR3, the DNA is TGTGCCAGCAGTTTCAGCAATCAGCCCCAGCATTTT. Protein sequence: CASSFSNQPQHF.

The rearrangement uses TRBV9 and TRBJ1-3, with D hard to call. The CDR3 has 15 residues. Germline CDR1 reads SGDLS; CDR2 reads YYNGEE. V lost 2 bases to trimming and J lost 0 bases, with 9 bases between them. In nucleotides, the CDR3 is TGTGCCAGCAGCGTCCAACCAGTCTCTGGAAACACCATATATTTT. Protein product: CASSVQPVSGNTIYF.

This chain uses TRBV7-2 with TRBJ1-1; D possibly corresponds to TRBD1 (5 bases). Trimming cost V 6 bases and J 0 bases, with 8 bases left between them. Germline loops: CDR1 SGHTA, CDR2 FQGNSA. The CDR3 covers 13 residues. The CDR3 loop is CASRGGLNTEAFF. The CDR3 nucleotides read TGTGCCAGCAGGGGGGGTCTGAACACTGAAGCTTTCTTT. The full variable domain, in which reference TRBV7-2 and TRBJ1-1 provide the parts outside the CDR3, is GAGVSQSPSNKVTEKGKDVELRCDPISGHTALYWYRQSLGQGLEFLIYFQGNSAPDKSGLPSDRFSAERTGGSVSTLTIQRTQQEDSAVYLCASRGGLNTEAFFGQGTRLTVV.

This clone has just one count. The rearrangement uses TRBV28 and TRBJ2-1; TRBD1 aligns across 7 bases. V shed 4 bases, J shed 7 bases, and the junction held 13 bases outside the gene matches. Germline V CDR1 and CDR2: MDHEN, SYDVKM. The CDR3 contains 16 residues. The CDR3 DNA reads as TGTGCCAGCAGTTCCCTGACAGGGAAGGTTCAAAATGAGCAGTTCTTC. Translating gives CASSSLTGKVQNEQFF. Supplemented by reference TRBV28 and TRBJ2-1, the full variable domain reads DVKVTQSSRYLVKRTGEKVFLECVQDMDHENMFWYRQDPGLGLRLIYFSYDVKMKEKGDIPEGYSVSREKKERFSLILESASTNQTSMYLCASSSLTGKVQNEQFFGPGTRLTVL.

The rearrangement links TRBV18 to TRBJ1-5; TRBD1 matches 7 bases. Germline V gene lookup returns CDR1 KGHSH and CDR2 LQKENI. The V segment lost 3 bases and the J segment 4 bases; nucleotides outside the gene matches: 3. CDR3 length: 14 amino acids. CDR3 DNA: TGTGCCAGCTCACCCCAGGGGGGGAATCAGCCCCAGCATTTT. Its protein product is CASSPQGGNQPQHF.

This chain's CDR3 is CASSLGGQGSYEQYF. The CDR3 DNA sequence: TGTGCCAGCAGCTTGGGGGGACAGGGCTCCTACGAGCAGTACTTC. This rearrangement joins TRBV5-4 to TRBJ2-7, with 9 positions matching TRBD1. Trimming at V came to 0 bases and at J to 0 bases, leaving 1 base not matched to a gene. The CDR3 length is 15 residues. Germline V gives CDR1 SGHNT, CDR2 YYREEE (reference sequence).

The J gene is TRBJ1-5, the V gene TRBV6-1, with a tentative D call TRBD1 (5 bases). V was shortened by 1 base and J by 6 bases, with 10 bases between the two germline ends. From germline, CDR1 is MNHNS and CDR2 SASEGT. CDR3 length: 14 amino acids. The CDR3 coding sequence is TGTGCCAGCAGTGAAGGGTATGGGGGTCAGCCCCAGCATTTT. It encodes CASSEGYGGQPQHF.

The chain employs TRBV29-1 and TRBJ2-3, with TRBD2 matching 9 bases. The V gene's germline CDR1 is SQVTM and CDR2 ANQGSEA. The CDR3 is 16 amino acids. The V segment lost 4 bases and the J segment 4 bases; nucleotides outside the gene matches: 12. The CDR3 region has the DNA TGCAGCGTTGTAGGGGGACTAGCTCCCGCCCCAGATACGCAGTATTTT. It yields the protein CSVVGGLAPAPDTQYF.

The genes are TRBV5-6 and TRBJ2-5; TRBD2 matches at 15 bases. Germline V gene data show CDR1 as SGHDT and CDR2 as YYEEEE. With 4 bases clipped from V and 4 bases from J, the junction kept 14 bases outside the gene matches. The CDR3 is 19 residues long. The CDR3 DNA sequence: TGTGCCAGCAGCGGGAACCTCTGGACTAGCGGGGGGGCCTTAGAGACCCAGTACTTC. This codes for CASSGNLWTSGGALETQYF.

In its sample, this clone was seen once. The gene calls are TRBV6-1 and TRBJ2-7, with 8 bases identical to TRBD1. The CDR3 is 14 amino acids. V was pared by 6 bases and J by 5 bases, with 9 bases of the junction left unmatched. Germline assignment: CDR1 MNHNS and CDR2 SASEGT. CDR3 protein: CASRGGQTGDEQYF. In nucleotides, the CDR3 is TGTGCCAGCAGGGGCGGTCAGACAGGGGACGAGCAGTACTTC.

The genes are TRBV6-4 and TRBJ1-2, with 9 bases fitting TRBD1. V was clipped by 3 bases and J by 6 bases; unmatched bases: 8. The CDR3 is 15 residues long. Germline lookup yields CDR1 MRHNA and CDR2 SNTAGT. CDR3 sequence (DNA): TGTGCCAGCAGTGAAGCGGGGACAGGGTCTGATGGCTACACCTTC. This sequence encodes CASSEAGTGSDGYTF.

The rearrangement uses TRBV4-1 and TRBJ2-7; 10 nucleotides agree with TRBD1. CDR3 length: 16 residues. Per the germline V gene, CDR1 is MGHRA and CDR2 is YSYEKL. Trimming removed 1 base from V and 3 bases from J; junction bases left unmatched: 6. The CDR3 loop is CASSQGGQGRYYEQYF. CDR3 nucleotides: TGCGCCAGCAGCCAAGGGGGACAGGGGCGGTACTACGAGCAGTACTTC.

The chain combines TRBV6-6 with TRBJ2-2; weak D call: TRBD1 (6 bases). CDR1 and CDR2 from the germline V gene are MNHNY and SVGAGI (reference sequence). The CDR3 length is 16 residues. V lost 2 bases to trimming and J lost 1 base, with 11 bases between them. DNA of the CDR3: TGTGCCAGCAGTTACCAACAGGGCCAGAACACCGGGGAGCTGTTTTTT. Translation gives CASSYQQGQNTGELFF.

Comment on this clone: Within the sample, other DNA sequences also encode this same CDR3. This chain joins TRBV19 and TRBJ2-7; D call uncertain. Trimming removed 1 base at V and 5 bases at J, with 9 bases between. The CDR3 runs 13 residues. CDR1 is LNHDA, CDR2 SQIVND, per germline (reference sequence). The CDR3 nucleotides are TGTGCCAGTAGTATAGCTTGGGGTGACGAGCAGTACTTC. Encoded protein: CASSIAWGDEQYF.

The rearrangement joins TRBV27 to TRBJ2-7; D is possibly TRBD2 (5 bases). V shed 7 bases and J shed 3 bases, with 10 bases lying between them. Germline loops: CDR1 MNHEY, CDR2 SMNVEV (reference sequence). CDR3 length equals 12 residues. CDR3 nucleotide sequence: TGTGCCAGCATATCGGGAAACTACGAGCAGTACTTC. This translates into CASISGNYEQYF.

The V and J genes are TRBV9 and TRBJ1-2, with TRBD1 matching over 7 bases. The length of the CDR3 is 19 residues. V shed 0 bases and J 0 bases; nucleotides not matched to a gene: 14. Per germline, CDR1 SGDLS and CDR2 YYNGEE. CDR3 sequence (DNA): TGTGCCAGCAGCGTAGGGTTCAGGGACAGCAACCCAGCTAACTATGGCTACACCTTC. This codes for CASSVGFRDSNPANYGYTF. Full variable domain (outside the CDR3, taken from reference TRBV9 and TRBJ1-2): DSGVTQTPKHLITATGQRVTLRCSPRSGDLSVYWYQQSLDQGLQFLIQYYNGEERAKGNILERFSAQQFPDLHSELNLSSLELGDSALYFCASSVGFRDSNPANYGYTFGSGTRLTVV.

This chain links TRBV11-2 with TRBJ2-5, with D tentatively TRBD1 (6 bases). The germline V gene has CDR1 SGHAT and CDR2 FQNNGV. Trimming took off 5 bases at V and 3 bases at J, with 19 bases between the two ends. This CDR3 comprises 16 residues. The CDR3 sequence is CASSPSALQGKETQYF. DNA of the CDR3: TGTGCCAGCAGCCCGTCAGCGTTACAGGGAAAAGAGACCCAGTACTTC. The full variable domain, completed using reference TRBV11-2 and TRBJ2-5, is EAGVAQSPRYKIIEKRQSVAFWCNPISGHATLYWYQQILGQGPKLLIQFQNNGVVDDSQLPKDRFSAERLKGVDSTLKIQPAKLEDSAVYLCASSPSALQGKETQYFGPGTRLLVL.

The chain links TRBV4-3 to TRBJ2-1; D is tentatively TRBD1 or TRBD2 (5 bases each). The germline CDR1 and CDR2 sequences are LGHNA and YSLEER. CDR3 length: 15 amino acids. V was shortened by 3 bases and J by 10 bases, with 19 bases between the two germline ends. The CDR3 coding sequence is TGCGCCAGCAGCCAGGGATGGTGGGACGGCTGGGAGCAGTTCTTC. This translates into CASSQGWWDGWEQFF.

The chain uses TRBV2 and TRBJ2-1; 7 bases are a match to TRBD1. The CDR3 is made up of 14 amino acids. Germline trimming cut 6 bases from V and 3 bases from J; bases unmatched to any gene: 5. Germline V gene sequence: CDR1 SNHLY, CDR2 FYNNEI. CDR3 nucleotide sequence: TGTGCCAGCAGAAGACAGGGTGGCTACAATGAGCAGTTCTTC. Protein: CASRRQGGYNEQFF.

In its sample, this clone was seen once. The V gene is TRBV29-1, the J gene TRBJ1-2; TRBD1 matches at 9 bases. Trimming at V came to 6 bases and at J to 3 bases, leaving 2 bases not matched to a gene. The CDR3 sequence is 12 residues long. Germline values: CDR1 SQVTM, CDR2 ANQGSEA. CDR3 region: CSVHRGHYGYTF. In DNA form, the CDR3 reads TGCAGCGTACACAGGGGGCACTATGGCTACACCTTC.

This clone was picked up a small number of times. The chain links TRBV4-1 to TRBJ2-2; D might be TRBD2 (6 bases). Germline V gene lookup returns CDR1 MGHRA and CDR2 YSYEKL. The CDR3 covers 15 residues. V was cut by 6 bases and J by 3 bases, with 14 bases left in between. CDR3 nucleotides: TGCGCCAGCAGATTAAGGAGGGGCGACACCGGGGAGCTGTTTTTT. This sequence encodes CASRLRRGDTGELFF.

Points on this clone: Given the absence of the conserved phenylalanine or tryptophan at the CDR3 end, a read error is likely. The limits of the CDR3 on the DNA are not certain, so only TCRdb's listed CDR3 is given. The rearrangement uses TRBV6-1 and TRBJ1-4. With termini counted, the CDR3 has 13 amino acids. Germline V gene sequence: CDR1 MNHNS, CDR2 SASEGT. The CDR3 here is CASSELRDGLFPL.

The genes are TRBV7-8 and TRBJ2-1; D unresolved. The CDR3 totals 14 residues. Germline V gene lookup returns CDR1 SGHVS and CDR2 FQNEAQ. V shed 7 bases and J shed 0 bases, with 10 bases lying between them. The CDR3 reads CASTGLASYNEQFF. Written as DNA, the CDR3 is TGTGCCAGCACGGGTCTCGCCTCCTACAATGAGCAGTTCTTC.

The CDR3, as DNA: TGTGCCAGCAGCCCACCGGGGGGGTCTGGGGCCAACGTCCTGACTTTC. Its protein product is CASSPPGGSGANVLTF. V usage is TRBV9 and J usage is TRBJ2-6; 8 bases are shared with TRBD2. CDR1 is SGDLS, CDR2 YYNGEE, per germline. The CDR3 length is 16 residues. J lost 1 base, V lost 4 bases, and 4 bases had no gene match.

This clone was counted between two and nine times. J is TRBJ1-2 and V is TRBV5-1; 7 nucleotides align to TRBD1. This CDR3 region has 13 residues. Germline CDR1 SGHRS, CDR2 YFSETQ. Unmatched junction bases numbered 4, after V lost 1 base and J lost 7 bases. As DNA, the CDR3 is TGCGCCAGCAGCTTGCAGGGGGACGCTGGCTACACCTTC. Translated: CASSLQGDAGYTF.

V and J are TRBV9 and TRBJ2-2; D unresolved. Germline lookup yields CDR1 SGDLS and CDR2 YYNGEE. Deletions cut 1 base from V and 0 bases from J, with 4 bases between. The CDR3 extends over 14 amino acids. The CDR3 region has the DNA TGTGCCAGCAGCGTAACCACGAACACCGGGGAGCTGTTTTTT. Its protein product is CASSVTTNTGELFF.